There are a few counts of the clone carrying this T cell receptor (beta chain). What it binds is not known. These data originate in a study of CD8 T cells in ankylosing spondylitis. TCRdb itself ran the 5' RACE reads through MiXCR, one entry per CDR3 protein. The top ten clones hold about 44% of a sample with 200,000 to 250,000 distinct CDR3 sequences, roughly 18% of them seen once. Germline values: CDR1 SGHRS, CDR2 YFSETQ. The V and J ends lost 0 bases and 4 bases respectively, with 17 bases between them. The CDR3 runs 16 residues. The study, taken as a whole, reports: Made up of several highly homologous variants, a TCR beta motif appeared characteristic of ankylosing spondylitis blood.

The sample was blood, either unsorted or a sorted T cell fraction (not recorded which). The chain uses TRBV5-1 and TRBJ2-7, with D possibly being TRBD1 (6 bases). The clonotype originates from a male donor with ankylosing spondylitis. CDR3 in amino acids: CASSLVSGQPQYEQYF. The CDR3 DNA reads as TGCGCCAGCAGCTTGGTATCTGGACAGCCCCAGTACGAGCAGTACTTC.